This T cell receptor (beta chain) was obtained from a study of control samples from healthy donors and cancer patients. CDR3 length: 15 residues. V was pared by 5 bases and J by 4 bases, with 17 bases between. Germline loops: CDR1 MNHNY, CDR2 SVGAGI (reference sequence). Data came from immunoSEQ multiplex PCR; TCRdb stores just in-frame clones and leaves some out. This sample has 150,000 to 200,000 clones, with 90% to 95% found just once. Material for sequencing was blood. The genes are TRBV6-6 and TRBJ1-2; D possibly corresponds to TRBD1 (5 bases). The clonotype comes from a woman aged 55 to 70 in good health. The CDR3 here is CASSGGGDGFYGYTF. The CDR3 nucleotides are TGTGCCAGCAGTGGGGGAGGGGATGGATTCTATGGCTACACCTTC.